The sequence of this T cell receptor (beta chain) was determined in a study of T cells in Graves' hyperthyroidism and ophthalmopathy. Whole-study results and caveats: Most thyroid-expanded clonotypes above 0.001 were also found in blood. For ophthalmopathy, model prediction preceded onset by a median around six months.

RNA transcripts gave rise to amplified TCR beta CDR3 regions. The HTBI primer set served for first-round RT-PCR of the TCR CDR3. Via MiXCR, TCRdb re-called the multiplex PCR reads, giving one row per CDR3 protein. The table lists 300,000 to 450,000 distinct CDR3 sequences, less than 20% of them singletons, with 25% to 35% in the top ten. This clonotype was picked up many times. The antigen remains undetermined. Losses at the gene ends were 2 bases for V and 6 bases for J; bases not matched to a gene: 3. Germline values: CDR1 MNHEY, CDR2 SMNVEV (reference sequence). The CDR3 is 14 amino acids. The clonotype was recovered from a woman aged 18-29 years with Graves' hyperthyroidism that later progressed to Graves' ophthalmopathy. V is TRBV27 and J is TRBJ2-3; the match to TRBD2 covers 9 bases. The material sequenced was blood. The CDR3 reads CASSLRTSADTQYF. CDR3 DNA: TGTGCCAGCAGTTTAAGGACTAGCGCGGATACGCAGTATTTT.